Shown below are 7 T cell receptor beta chains from a single sample sequenced in a study of cytomegalovirus exposure and HLA in healthy donors. Primers for the PCR totalled 60 Vbeta and 13 Jbeta. Sequenced by immunoSEQ multiplex PCR; TCRdb stores in-frame clones only, minus some. The sample holds 160,000 or so clones, 70% to 75% seen once. The material sequenced was PBMCs. The receptors were gathered from a man aged 18 to 35 in good health and CMV-seropositive.

The V call is TRBV5-1, the J call TRBJ1-2; 7 bases fit TRBD1. CDR3 length: 12 amino acids. V gave up 4 bases and J gave up 13 bases; unmatched junction bases: 10. CDR1 and CDR2 from the germline V gene are SGHRS and YFSETQ. The CDR3 reads CASSVTGAACTF. In nucleotides, the CDR3 is TGCGCCAGCAGCGTAACAGGGGCCGCTTGCACCTTC.

This clone was picked up one time. The chain is built from TRBV7-2 and TRBJ1-5; D uncertain. The CDR3 extends over 16 amino acids. CDR1 SGHTA and CDR2 FQGNSA come from the germline V gene. V lost 1 base, J lost 2 bases, and 12 bases lay in between. CDR3 in DNA: TGTGCCAGCAGCTTAGAGGTGGGCTACGGCAATCAGCCCCAGCATTTT. As protein: CASSLEVGYGNQPQHF.

A note on this clone: An end of the junction does not agree with germline; a read error may underlie this. V usage is TRBV29-1 and J usage is TRBJ1-2; 10 bases map to TRBD1. This CDR3 is built from 14 residues. Looked up from germline, CDR1 is SQVTM and CDR2 is ANQGSEA. For the CDR3, the DNA is TGCAGCGTCGAAGGGGGACAGGGGAACTATGGCTACACCTTC. Translating it yields CSVEGGQGNYGYTF.

The chain is built from TRBV27 and TRBJ1-1; TRBD1 matches 9 bases. CDR1 is MNHEY and CDR2 is SMNVEV in the germline V gene (reference sequence). V trimming: 4 bases; J trimming: 2 bases; junction bases outside the gene matches: 2. CDR3 length: 14 amino acids. CDR3 protein: CASSWDRANTEAFF. The CDR3 nucleotides are TGTGCCAGCAGTTGGGACAGGGCCAACACTGAAGCTTTCTTT.

A single count supports this clone. In DNA form, the CDR3 reads TGTGCCAGCAGTGAACTCGGGAACATTCAGTACTTC. Translated: CASSELGNIQYF. The V and J genes are TRBV2 and TRBJ2-4; D remains unclear. There are 12 residues in the CDR3. With 2 bases removed from V and 7 bases from J, the gap between germline ends came to 6 bases. CDR1 is SNHLY, CDR2 FYNNEI, per germline.

V and J are TRBV4-1 and TRBJ1-4; TRBD1 might be the D (5 bases). The CDR3 runs to 12 residues. Germline-derived CDR1 and CDR2 are MGHRA and YSYEKL. Trimming removed 1 base at V and 8 bases at J, with 5 bases between. DNA for the CDR3: TGCGCCAGCAGCCAAGGGGGCGAAAAACTGTTTTTT. Protein product: CASSQGGEKLFF.

The chain combines TRBV14 with TRBJ1-1; no clear D gene. The CDR3 runs 13 residues. Trimming cost V 5 bases and J 0 bases, with 7 bases left between them. The germline gives CDR1 SGHDN, CDR2 FVKESK. The CDR3: CASSIHVNTEAFF. Written as DNA, the CDR3 is TGTGCCAGCAGCATACACGTGAACACTGAAGCTTTCTTT.